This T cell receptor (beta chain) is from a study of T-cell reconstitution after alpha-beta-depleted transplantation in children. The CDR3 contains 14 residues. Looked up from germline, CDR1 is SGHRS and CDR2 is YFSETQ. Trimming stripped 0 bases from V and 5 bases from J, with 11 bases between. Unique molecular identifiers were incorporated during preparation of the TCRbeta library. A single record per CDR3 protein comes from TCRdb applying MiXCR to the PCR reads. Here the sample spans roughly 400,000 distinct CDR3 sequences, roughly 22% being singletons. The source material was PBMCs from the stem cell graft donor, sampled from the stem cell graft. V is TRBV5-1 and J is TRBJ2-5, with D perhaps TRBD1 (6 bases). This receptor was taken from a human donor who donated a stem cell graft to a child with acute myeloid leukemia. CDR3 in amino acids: CASSLEDRKETQYF. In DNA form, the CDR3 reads TGCGCCAGCAGCTTGGAGGACAGAAAGGAGACCCAGTACTTC.